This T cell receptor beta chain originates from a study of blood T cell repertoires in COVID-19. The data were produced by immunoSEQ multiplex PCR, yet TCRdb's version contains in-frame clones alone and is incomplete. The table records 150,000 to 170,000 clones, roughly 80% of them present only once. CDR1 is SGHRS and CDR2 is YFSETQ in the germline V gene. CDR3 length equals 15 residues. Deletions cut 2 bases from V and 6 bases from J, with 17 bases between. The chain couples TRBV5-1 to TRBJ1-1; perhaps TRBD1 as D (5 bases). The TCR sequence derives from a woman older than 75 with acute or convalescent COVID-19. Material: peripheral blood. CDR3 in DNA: TGCGCCAGCAGCTTCCAGGGACTATCGGGCTCTGAAGCTTTCTTT. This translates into CASSFQGLSGSEAFF.